This TCR beta chain was identified during a study of blood T cells in healthy people across ages. The V and J ends lost 0 bases and 10 bases respectively, with 15 bases between them. Per the germline V gene, CDR1 is LGHNA and CDR2 is YSLEER. The CDR3 has 15 residues. PCR was performed a second time for roughly 7 to 11 cycles using a sample-barcoded 5' primer and a J-beta primer mix. From the 5' RACE reads, TCRdb called clonotypes with MiXCR, one entry per CDR3 protein. The sample lists 1,500,000 or so distinct CDR3 sequences; roughly 59% were seen once. The specimen sequenced was blood. This clonotype was obtained from a man younger than 30 in good health. The chain has TRBV4-3 and TRBJ1-4, with D unresolved. The CDR3 region is CASSQDKGLSRKLFF. In nucleotides, the CDR3 is TGCGCCAGCAGCCAAGATAAAGGGTTATCAAGAAAACTGTTTTTT.